The clone carrying this T cell receptor beta chain was recorded once. CDR3 length: 13 amino acids. V gave up 4 bases and J gave up 5 bases, with 10 bases separating them. The germline V gene encodes CDR1 SEHNR and CDR2 FQNEAQ (reference sequence). As processed by the authors: Estimation of nucleated cell counts was performed using reference gene primer amplification. Data came from immunoSEQ multiplex PCR; TCRdb stores just in-frame clones and leaves some out. Clonal size and the V and J genes are those of that table, whereas D and trimming came from the DNA. In the table there are approximately 230,000 clones, roughly nine tenths of which are singletons. This specimen belongs to a study of blood T cell repertoires in COVID-19.

Sequencing was carried out using PBMCs or T cells enriched from blood (not recorded which). V usage is TRBV7-9 and J usage is TRBJ2-3; no clear D gene. The receptor's source is a woman aged 30 to 39 with acute COVID-19. CDR3 bases: TGTGCCAGCAGCTCGACACTGATAGATACGCAGTATTTT. Protein sequence: CASSSTLIDTQYF. Full variable domain (outside the CDR3, taken from reference TRBV7-9 and TRBJ2-3): DTGVSQNPRHKITKRGQNVTFRCDPISEHNRLYWYRQTLGQGPEFLTYFQNEAQLEKSRLLSDRFSAERPKGSFSTLEIQRTEQGDSAMYLCASSSTLIDTQYFGPGTRLTVL.